These 3 T cell receptor beta chains originate from one sample sequenced in a study of blood T cell repertoires in COVID-19. Method: immunoSEQ multiplex PCR; TCRdb's copy keeps in-frame clones and lacks some. The table records some 370,000 clones, around 89% of them present only once. Sequenced sample: peripheral blood. These receptors were taken from a man aged 35 to 55 with acute or convalescent COVID-19.

The V call is TRBV6-2 or TRBV6-3, the J call TRBJ1-4; 7 bases map to TRBD1. CDR1 and CDR2 (germline): MNHEY, SVGEGT. This CDR3 has 13 residues. Unmatched junction bases numbered 3, after V lost 5 bases and J lost 6 bases. In nucleotides, the CDR3 is TGTGCCAGCAGTGACAGGGCCGATGAAAAACTGTTTTTT. Translating gives CASSDRADEKLFF.

This chain uses TRBV5-1 with TRBJ1-1, with D unresolved. The V gene lost 0 bases and the J gene lost 1 base, with 16 bases spanning the gap. This CDR3 spans 17 amino acids. Germline V CDR1 and CDR2: SGHRS, YFSETQ. As DNA, the CDR3 is TGCGCCAGCAGCTTGGGAGGCGGGAGACTCGGGAACACTGAAGCTTTCTTT. Amino acids: CASSLGGGRLGNTEAFF.

V is TRBV2 and J is TRBJ2-2; 9 bases are shared with TRBD1. Germline V CDR1 and CDR2: SNHLY, FYNNEI. This CDR3 comprises 17 residues. V was clipped by 5 bases and J by 1 base; unmatched bases: 8. CDR3 bases: TGTGCCAGCAGTACTAGCCGGGACAGGGAGAACACCGGGGAGCTGTTTTTT. Translated, it gives CASSTSRDRENTGELFF.